This T cell receptor beta chain was identified in a study of cytomegalovirus exposure and HLA in healthy donors. General observations from the study: The authors later found TCR association rates varying by HLA locus, with DRB1 most and HLA-C fewest.

V gave up 5 bases and J gave up 8 bases, with 30 bases separating them. This CDR3 comprises 19 residues. The V gene's germline CDR1 is MNHEY and CDR2 SMNVEV (reference sequence). 13 Jbeta primers and 60 Vbeta primers were used for the PCR. TCRdb's copy holds only in-frame clones and misses some; the assay was immunoSEQ multiplex PCR. The table lists around 150,000 clones, around 80% of them singletons, with about 6.5% in the top ten. With regard to this clone: Its target is unknown.

The chain carries TRBV27 and TRBJ1-4, with D perhaps matching TRBD1 (5 bases). Material for sequencing was PBMCs. This receptor was identified in a man aged 35 to 55 in good health and CMV-seropositive. The CDR3 reads CASSLWGGVGKSRGEKLFF. CDR3 DNA: TGTGCCAGCAGTCTATGGGGCGGGGTAGGGAAATCGCGGGGGGAAAAACTGTTTTTT.